Listed here is a single TCR beta chain. Its antigen is unknown. The data derive from a study of shared clonotypes between healthy human individuals. Study observations and caveats: Compared with clonotypes that all four donors shared, non-shared clonotypes had lower generation probabilities. Few donors restricted represented genetic and exposure-history diversity. On the whole, naive subsets had larger estimated richness than memory subsets had. Across a handful of donors, naive CD4 shared around 5.1%, naive CD8 around 3.5%, memory CD4 more than 2%, memory CD8 under 0.5%.

The protocol was immunoSEQ multiplex PCR, while the TCRdb copy is restricted to in-frame clones and leaves out a portion. Here the sample spans hundreds of thousands of clones, approximately 79% being singletons. Germline values: CDR1 SGHRS, CDR2 YFSETQ. The junction had 2 bases not matched to a gene; V was cut back by 0 bases and J by 3 bases. The CDR3 length is 14 residues. The receptor was isolated from a woman aged 30 to 39 in good health. The genes are TRBV5-1 and TRBJ2-7; 8 bases fit TRBD1. Specimen: memory CD4+ T cells sorted from blood. Subset of the sample: CD45RA-negative fraction. The CDR3 here is CASSLVGQDYEQYF. In DNA, the CDR3 is TGCGCCAGCAGCTTGGTGGGACAGGACTACGAGCAGTACTTC.